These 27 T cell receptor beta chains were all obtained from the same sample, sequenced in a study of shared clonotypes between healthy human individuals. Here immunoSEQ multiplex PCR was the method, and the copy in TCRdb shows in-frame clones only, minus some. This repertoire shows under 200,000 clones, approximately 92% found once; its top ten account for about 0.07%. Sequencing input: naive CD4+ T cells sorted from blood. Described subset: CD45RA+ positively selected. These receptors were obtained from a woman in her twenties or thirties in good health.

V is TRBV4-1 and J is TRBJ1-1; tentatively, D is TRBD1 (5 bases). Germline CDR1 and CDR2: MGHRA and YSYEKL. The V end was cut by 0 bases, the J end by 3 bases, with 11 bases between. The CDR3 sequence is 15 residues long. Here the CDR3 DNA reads TGCGCCAGCAGCCAAGATTTGCAGGGCCACACTGAAGCTTTCTTT. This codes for CASSQDLQGHTEAFF.

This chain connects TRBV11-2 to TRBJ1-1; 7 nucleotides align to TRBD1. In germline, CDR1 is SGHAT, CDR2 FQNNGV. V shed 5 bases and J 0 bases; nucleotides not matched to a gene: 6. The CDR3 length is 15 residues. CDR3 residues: CASSREGQMNTEAFF. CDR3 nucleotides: TGTGCCAGCAGCCGTGAGGGACAGATGAACACTGAAGCTTTCTTT.

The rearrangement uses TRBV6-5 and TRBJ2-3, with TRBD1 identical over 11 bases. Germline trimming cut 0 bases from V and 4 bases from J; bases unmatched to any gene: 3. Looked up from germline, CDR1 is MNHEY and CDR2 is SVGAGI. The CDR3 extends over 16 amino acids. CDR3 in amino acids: CASSYSRTGGADTQYF. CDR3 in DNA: TGTGCCAGCAGTTACTCTAGGACAGGGGGCGCAGATACGCAGTATTTT.

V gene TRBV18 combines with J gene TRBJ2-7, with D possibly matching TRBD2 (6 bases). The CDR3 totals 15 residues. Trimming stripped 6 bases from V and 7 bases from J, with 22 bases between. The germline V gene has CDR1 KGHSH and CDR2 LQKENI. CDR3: CASSSGLTYRGEQYF. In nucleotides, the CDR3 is TGTGCCAGCTCGTCCGGATTAACGTACCGGGGGGAGCAGTACTTC.

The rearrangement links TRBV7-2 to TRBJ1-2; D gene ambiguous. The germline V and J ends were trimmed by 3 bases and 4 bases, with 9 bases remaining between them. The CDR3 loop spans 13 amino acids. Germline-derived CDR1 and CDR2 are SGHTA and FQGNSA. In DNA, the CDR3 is TGTGCCAGCAGCTTTAAGGACGGCTATGGCTACACCTTC. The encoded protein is CASSFKDGYGYTF.

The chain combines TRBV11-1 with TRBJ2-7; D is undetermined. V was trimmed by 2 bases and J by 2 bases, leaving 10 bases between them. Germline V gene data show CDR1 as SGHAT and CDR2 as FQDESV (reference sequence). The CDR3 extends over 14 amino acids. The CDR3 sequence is CASSLTGNTYEQYF. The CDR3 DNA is TGTGCCAGCAGCTTAACGGGTAACACCTACGAGCAGTACTTC.

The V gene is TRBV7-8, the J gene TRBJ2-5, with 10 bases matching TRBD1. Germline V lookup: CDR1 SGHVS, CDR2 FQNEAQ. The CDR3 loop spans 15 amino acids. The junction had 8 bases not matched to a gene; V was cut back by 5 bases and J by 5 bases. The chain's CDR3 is CASSRQGARAETQYF. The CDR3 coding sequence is TGTGCCAGCAGCCGACAGGGGGCCAGAGCGGAGACCCAGTACTTC.

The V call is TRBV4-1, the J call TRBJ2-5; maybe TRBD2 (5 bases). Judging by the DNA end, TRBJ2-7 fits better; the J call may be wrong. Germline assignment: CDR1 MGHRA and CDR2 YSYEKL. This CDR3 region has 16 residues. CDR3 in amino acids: CASSQVPAGSSYEQYF. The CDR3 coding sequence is TGCGCCAGCAGCCAAGTACCCGCGGGCTCCTCCTACGAGCAGTACTTC.

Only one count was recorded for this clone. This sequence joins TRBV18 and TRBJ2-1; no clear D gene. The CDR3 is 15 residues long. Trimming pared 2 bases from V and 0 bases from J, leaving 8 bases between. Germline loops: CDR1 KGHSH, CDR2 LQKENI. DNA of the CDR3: TGTGCCAGCTCACCAACCCATAGCTCCTACAATGAGCAGTTCTTC. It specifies CASSPTHSSYNEQFF.

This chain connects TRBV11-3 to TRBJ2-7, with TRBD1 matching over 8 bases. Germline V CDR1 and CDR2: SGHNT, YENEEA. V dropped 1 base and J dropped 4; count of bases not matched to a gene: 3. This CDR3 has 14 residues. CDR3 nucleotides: TGTGCCAGCAGCTTAGGGACAGGGCGTTACGAGCAGTACTTC. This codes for CASSLGTGRYEQYF.

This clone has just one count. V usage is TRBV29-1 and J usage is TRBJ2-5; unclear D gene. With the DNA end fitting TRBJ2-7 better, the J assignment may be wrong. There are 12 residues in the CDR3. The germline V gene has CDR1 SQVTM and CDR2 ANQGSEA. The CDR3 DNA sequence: TGCAGCGTAGCTCCCGACGGATACGAGCAGTACTTC. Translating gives CSVAPDGYEQYF.

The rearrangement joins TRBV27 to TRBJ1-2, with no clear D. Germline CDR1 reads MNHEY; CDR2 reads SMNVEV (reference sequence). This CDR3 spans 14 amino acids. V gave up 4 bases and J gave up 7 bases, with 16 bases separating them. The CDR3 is CASSSEVTSSGYTF. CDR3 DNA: TGTGCCAGCAGTTCTGAGGTAACTTCCTCTGGCTACACCTTC.

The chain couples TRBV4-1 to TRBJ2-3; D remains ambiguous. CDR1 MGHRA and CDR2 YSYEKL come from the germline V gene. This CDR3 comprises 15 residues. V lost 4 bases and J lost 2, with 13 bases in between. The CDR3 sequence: CASSPPGPDTDTQYF. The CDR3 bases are TGCGCCAGCAGCCCCCCTGGGCCGGACACAGATACGCAGTATTTT.

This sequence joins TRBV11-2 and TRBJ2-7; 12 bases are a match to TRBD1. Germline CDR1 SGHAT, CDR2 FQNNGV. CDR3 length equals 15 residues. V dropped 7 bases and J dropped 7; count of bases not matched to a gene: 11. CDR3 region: CASNPSGTGGFEQYF. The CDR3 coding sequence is TGTGCCAGCAACCCCTCCGGGACAGGGGGCTTTGAGCAGTACTTC.

The CDR3 spells CASSMTSGRFNEQFF. DNA of the CDR3: TGTGCCAGCAGCATGACTAGCGGGAGGTTTAATGAGCAGTTCTTC. The chain links TRBV6-5 to TRBJ2-1; 13 bases map to TRBD2. The V gene's germline CDR1 is MNHEY and CDR2 SVGAGI. There are 15 residues in the CDR3. Germline trimming cut 6 bases from V and 7 bases from J; bases unmatched to any gene: 6.

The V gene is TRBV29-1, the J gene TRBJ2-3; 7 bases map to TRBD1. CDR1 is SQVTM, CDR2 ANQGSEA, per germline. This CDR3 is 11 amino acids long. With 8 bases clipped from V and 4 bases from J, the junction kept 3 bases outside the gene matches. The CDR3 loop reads CSFDRADTQYF. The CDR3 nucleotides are TGCAGCTTCGACAGGGCAGATACGCAGTATTTT.

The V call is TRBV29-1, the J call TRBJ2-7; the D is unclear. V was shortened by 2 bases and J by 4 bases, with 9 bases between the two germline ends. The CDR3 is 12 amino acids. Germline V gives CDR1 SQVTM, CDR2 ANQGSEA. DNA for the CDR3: TGCAGCGTTGAAATGGTGGATTACGAGCAGTACTTC. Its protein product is CSVEMVDYEQYF.

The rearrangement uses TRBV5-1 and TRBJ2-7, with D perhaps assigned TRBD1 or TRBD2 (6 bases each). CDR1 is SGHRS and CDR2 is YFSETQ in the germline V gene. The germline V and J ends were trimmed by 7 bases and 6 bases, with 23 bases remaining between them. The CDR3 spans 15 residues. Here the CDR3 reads CASRGGSLEVLEQYF. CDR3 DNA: TGCGCCAGCCGAGGGGGGAGTTTGGAGGTACTCGAGCAGTACTTC.

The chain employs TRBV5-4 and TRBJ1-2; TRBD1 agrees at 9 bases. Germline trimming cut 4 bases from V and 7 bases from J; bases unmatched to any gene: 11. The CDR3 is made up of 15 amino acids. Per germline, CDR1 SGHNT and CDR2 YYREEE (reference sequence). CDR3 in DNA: TGTGCCAGCAGCAGCTCACAGGGGGCCTGGGTTGGCTACACCTTC. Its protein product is CASSSSQGAWVGYTF.

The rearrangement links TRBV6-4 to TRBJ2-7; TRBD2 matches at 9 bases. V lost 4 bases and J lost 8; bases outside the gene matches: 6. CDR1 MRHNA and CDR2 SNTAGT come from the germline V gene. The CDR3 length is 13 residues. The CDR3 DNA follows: TGTGCCAGCAGTGTGGAAAGCGGGGGGAAGCAGTACTTC. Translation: CASSVESGGKQYF.

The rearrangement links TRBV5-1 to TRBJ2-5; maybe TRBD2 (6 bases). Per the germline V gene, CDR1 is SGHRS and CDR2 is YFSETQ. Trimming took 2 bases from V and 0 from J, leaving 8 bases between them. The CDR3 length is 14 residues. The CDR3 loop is CASSFTSNQETQYF. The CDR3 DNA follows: TGCGCCAGCAGCTTCACTAGCAACCAAGAGACCCAGTACTTC.

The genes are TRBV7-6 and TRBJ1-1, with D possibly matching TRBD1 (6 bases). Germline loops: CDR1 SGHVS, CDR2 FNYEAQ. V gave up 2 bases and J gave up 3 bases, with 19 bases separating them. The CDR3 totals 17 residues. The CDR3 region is CASSLRTAGRPHTEAFF. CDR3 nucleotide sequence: TGTGCCAGCAGCTTACGGACAGCTGGAAGACCCCACACTGAAGCTTTCTTT.

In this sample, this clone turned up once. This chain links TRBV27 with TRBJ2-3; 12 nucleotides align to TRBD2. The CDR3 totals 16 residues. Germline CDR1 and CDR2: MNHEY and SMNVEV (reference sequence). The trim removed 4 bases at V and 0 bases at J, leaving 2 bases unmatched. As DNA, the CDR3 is TGTGCCAGCAGTTCCGGACTAGCGGGGAGCACAGATACGCAGTATTTT. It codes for CASSSGLAGSTDTQYF.

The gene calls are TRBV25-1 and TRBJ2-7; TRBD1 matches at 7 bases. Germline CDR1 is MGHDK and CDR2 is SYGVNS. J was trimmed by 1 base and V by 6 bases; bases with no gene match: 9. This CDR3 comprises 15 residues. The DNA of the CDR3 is TGTGCCAGCAGCGAAGGACAGGTTGGGTCCTACGAGCAGTACTTC. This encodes CASSEGQVGSYEQYF.

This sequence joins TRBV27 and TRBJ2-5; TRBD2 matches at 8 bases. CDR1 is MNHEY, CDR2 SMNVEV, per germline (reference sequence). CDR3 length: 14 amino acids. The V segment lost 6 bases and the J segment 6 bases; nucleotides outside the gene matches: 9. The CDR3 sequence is CASRPSGSKQTQYF. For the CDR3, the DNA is TGTGCCAGCAGACCAAGCGGGAGTAAACAGACCCAGTACTTC.

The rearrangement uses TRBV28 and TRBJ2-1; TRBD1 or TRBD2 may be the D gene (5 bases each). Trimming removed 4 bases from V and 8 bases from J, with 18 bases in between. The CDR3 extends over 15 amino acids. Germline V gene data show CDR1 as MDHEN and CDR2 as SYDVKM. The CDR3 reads CASSSAGTPRDEQFF. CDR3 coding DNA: TGTGCCAGCAGTTCCGCCGGGACGCCCCGCGATGAGCAGTTCTTC.

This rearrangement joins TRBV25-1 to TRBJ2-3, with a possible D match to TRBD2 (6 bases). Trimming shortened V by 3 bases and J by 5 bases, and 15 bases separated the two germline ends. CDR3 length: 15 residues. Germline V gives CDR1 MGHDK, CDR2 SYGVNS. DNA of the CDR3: TGTGCCAGCAGTGATGCGCGGGATTGGAGAGATACGCAGTATTTT. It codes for CASSDARDWRDTQYF.